One sample yielded the 32 T cell receptor beta chains listed below, sequenced in a study of CD8 T cells in ankylosing spondylitis. Each CDR3 protein is one row after TCRdb ran MiXCR on the 5' RACE reads. The sample lists a few hundred thousand distinct CDR3 sequences; under 20% were seen once. The specimen was blood, either unsorted or a sorted T cell fraction (not recorded which). The receptors derive from a male donor with ankylosing spondylitis or in good health (not recorded which).

This clonotype was recorded a few times. The V gene is TRBV12-3 or TRBV12-4, the J gene TRBJ1-2, with 7 bases lining up with TRBD1. CDR3 length equals 14 residues. J gave up 3 bases and V 7 bases, and 8 bases lay outside the gene matches. The chain's CDR3 is CASKNRGAYYGYTF. In DNA, the CDR3 is TGTGCCAGCAAGAACAGGGGCGCGTACTATGGCTACACCTTC.

This sequence joins TRBV2 and TRBJ2-3, with a weak D call TRBD2 (5 bases). This CDR3 is 14 amino acids long. V was shortened by 4 bases and J by 2 bases, with 10 bases between the two germline ends. Per germline, CDR1 SNHLY and CDR2 FYNNEI. CDR3: CASSGDYLTDTQYF. The CDR3 DNA reads TGTGCCAGCAGTGGTGACTACCTCACAGATACGCAGTATTTT.

The table lists this clonotype with a few counts. This rearrangement joins TRBV9 to TRBJ2-7; D unclear. Germline V lookup: CDR1 SGDLS, CDR2 YYNGEE. V was clipped by 0 bases and J by 2 bases, with 12 bases between them. The CDR3 runs to 15 residues. The CDR3 DNA reads as TGTGCCAGCAGCGTAGATAATACCGGAACCTACGAGCAGTACTTC. This gives the protein CASSVDNTGTYEQYF.

This chain uses TRBV6-2 or TRBV6-3 with TRBJ2-7, with 9 bases fitting TRBD2. Germline CDR1 and CDR2: MNHEY and SVGEGT. The junction had 5 bases not matched to a gene; V was cut back by 5 bases and J by 0 bases. This CDR3 spans 15 amino acids. The CDR3 spells CASSLSGGLSYEQYF. The CDR3 DNA reads as TGTGCCAGCAGTCTTAGCGGGGGCCTCTCCTACGAGCAGTACTTC.

The chain is built from TRBV4-3 and TRBJ2-3, with D possibly TRBD1 on 5 matching bases. From germline, CDR1 is LGHNA and CDR2 YSLEER. The V end was cut by 4 bases, the J end by 0 bases, with 17 bases between. This CDR3 contains 17 residues. CDR3 loop: CASSPLGAAPSTDTQYF. The CDR3 DNA reads as TGCGCCAGCAGCCCCCTAGGGGCAGCGCCAAGCACAGATACGCAGTATTTT.

The chain couples TRBV20-1 to TRBJ2-1, with 8 bases fitting TRBD1. CDR1 is DFQATT and CDR2 is SNEGSKA in the germline V gene (reference sequence). Unmatched junction bases numbered 7, after V lost 5 bases and J lost 4 bases. The CDR3 loop spans 14 amino acids. The CDR3 reads CSAEGQVLYNEQFF. CDR3 DNA sequence: TGCAGTGCTGAGGGACAGGTTCTTTACAATGAGCAGTTCTTC.

V gene TRBV11-2 combines with J gene TRBJ1-2; 11 bases line up with TRBD1. Trimming took 3 bases from V and 4 from J; bases not matched to a gene: 1. Germline V gene lookup returns CDR1 SGHAT and CDR2 FQNNGV. The CDR3 consists of 14 residues. CDR3 in DNA: TGTGCCAGCAGCTTCGGGACAGGGGGCTATGGCTACACCTTC. Translation: CASSFGTGGYGYTF.

The chain employs TRBV11-2 and TRBJ1-3; D gene unclear. The germline V gene has CDR1 SGHAT and CDR2 FQNNGV. The V gene lost 4 bases and the J gene lost 2 bases, with 15 bases spanning the gap. This CDR3 has 16 residues. The DNA of the CDR3 is TGTGCCAGCAGCTCATTCGGAGGAGGGCCTGGAAACACCATATATTTT. It specifies CASSSFGGGPGNTIYF.

This clonotype was recorded a few times. For the CDR3, the DNA is TGTGCCAGCACCGACAGGGATGGAGATACGCAGTATTTT. It yields the protein CASTDRDGDTQYF. The chain carries TRBV7-9 and TRBJ2-3, with 7 bases aligning to TRBD1. CDR3 length equals 13 residues. V lost 7 bases to trimming and J lost 5 bases; unmatched junction nucleotides: 6. Germline CDR1 reads SEHNR; CDR2 reads FQNEAQ (reference sequence).

In its sample, this clonotype was seen a few times. The chain employs TRBV28 and TRBJ2-4; D possibly corresponds to TRBD2 (5 bases). CDR1 is MDHEN and CDR2 is SYDVKM in the germline V gene. The CDR3 extends over 15 amino acids. Trimming pared 6 bases from V and 6 bases from J, leaving 18 bases between. In DNA form, the CDR3 reads TGTGCCAGCAGCCCTCCTGAGACTGGAGGAAACATTCAGTACTTC. It translates to CASSPPETGGNIQYF.

The chain combines TRBV7-8 with TRBJ2-7; 8 bases line up with TRBD2. From germline, CDR1 is SGHVS and CDR2 FQNEAQ. With 1 base clipped from V and 7 bases from J, the junction kept 3 bases outside the gene matches. This CDR3 comprises 13 residues. CDR3 residues: CASSLGGGFEQYF. The CDR3 nucleotides read TGTGCCAGCAGCTTAGGCGGGGGGTTTGAGCAGTACTTC.

This clonotype appeared a few times. The chain uses TRBV5-6 and TRBJ1-2; maybe TRBD1 (6 bases). Trimming cost V 4 bases and J 4 bases, with 17 bases left between them. CDR1 and CDR2 from the germline V gene are SGHDT and YYEEEE. The CDR3 totals 15 residues. The CDR3 coding sequence is TGTGCCAGCAGCGACAGACGGGGGCTGGGCTATGGCTACACCTTC. It codes for CASSDRRGLGYGYTF.

This clonotype was counted a few times. The chain combines TRBV6-1 with TRBJ1-1, with 10 positions matching TRBD1. This CDR3 spans 15 amino acids. From germline, CDR1 is MNHNS and CDR2 SASEGT. Losses at the gene ends were 6 bases for V and 4 bases for J; bases not matched to a gene: 8. The CDR3 nucleotides read TGTGCCAGCAGGTCTGGGGGACAGGGGCTCACTGAAGCTTTCTTT. Translation gives CASRSGGQGLTEAFF.

This clonotype was counted between two and nine times. V gene TRBV2 combines with J gene TRBJ2-3, with D maybe TRBD1 (6 bases). CDR1 and CDR2 from the germline V gene are SNHLY and FYNNEI. There are 17 residues in the CDR3. Trimming pared 5 bases from V and 0 bases from J, leaving 18 bases between. This chain's CDR3 is CASSHRDKTLSTDTQYF. The CDR3, as DNA: TGTGCCAGCAGTCACCGGGACAAGACCCTTAGCACAGATACGCAGTATTTT. Combining the CDR3 with reference TRBV2 and TRBJ2-3 gives the whole variable domain EPEVTQTPSHQVTQMGQEVILRCVPISNHLYFYWYRQILGQKVEFLVSFYNNEISEKSEIFDDQFSVERPDGSNFTLKIRSTKLEDSAMYFCASSHRDKTLSTDTQYFGPGTRLTVL.

A few counts support this clonotype. V usage is TRBV29-1 and J usage is TRBJ2-7; D ambiguous. This CDR3 is built from 13 residues. Germline CDR1 reads SQVTM; CDR2 reads ANQGSEA. Deletions cut 7 bases from V and 2 bases from J, with 15 bases between. The CDR3, as DNA: TGCAGCGCCGTACGGGCGCTTCCCTACGAGCAGTACTTC. The encoded protein is CSAVRALPYEQYF.

The chain has TRBV4-1 and TRBJ2-3, with 7 bases that match TRBD2. V shed 1 base and J 0 bases; nucleotides not matched to a gene: 4. CDR3 length: 16 amino acids. Germline V gene sequence: CDR1 MGHRA, CDR2 YSYEKL. CDR3 sequence: CASSQVSSGSTDTQYF. The DNA of the CDR3 is TGCGCCAGCAGCCAAGTGTCTAGCGGTAGCACAGATACGCAGTATTTT.

This chain links TRBV7-9 with TRBJ1-5; D gene unclear. The ends were cut back, 6 bases at V and 6 bases at J, with 12 bases in the middle. This CDR3 region has 13 residues. CDR1 and CDR2 (germline): SEHNR, FQNEAQ (reference sequence). CDR3 residues: CASSKEVGQPQHF. CDR3 bases: TGTGCCAGCAGTAAAGAGGTCGGTCAGCCCCAGCATTTT.

V is TRBV27 and J is TRBJ1-5; 7 bases align to TRBD1. CDR1 is MNHEY and CDR2 is SMNVEV in the germline V gene (reference sequence). Trimming at V came to 0 bases and at J to 1 base, leaving 3 bases not matched to a gene. The CDR3 totals 16 residues. The CDR3 coding sequence is TGTGCCAGCAGTTTATCAGGGGGCGCGAGCAATCAGCCCCAGCATTTT. Its translation: CASSLSGGASNQPQHF.

This clonotype was observed many times. CDR3 in DNA: TGTGCCAGCAGTTTAGGTCCAGCCTCCTCCTACGAGCAGTACTTC. It specifies CASSLGPASSYEQYF. The rearrangement links TRBV12-3 or TRBV12-4 to TRBJ2-7, with D uncertain. The CDR3 loop spans 15 amino acids. The V gene lost 1 base and the J gene lost 0 bases, with 10 bases spanning the gap.

This chain links TRBV29-1 with TRBJ2-1, with 9 bases aligning to TRBD2. V was pared by 5 bases and J by 10 bases, with 12 bases of the junction left unmatched. This CDR3 is built from 14 residues. The germline CDR1 and CDR2 sequences are SQVTM and ANQGSEA. The CDR3 nucleotides are TGCAGCGTTCCATTAGCGGGAGAGGGACTCGAGCAGTTCTTC. Protein: CSVPLAGEGLEQFF.

This clonotype has only a few counts. This CDR3 reads CASSLESVTNYGYTF. CDR3 DNA sequence: TGCGCCAGCAGCTTGGAGTCGGTGACTAACTATGGCTACACCTTC. The gene calls are TRBV5-1 and TRBJ1-2; D call uncertain. The CDR3 extends over 15 amino acids. CDR1 is SGHRS and CDR2 is YFSETQ in the germline V gene. Trimming removed 0 bases from V and 0 bases from J, with 9 bases in between.

This clonotype was counted many times. CDR3 region: CASSPSHDTLNTGELFF. For the CDR3, the DNA is TGTGCCAGCAGCCCCTCGCACGACACATTGAACACCGGGGAGCTGTTTTTT. V and J are TRBV12-3 or TRBV12-4 and TRBJ2-2, with D uncertain. The CDR3 is 17 residues long. V was trimmed by 6 bases and J by 1 base, leaving 18 bases between them.

The chain employs TRBV24-1 and TRBJ2-2, with D hard to call. This CDR3 region has 14 residues. CDR1 and CDR2 from the germline V gene are KGHDR and SFDVKD. Trimming left V 4 bases short and J 6 bases short, with 11 bases between. The CDR3: CATSDRSMPGELFF. The CDR3 nucleotides read TGTGCCACCAGTGACAGGTCCATGCCCGGGGAGCTGTTTTTT.

The CDR3 loop is CASSKGPYEQYF. The CDR3 DNA is TGTGCCAGCAGCAAGGGGCCTTACGAGCAGTACTTC. The rearrangement links TRBV6-5 to TRBJ2-7; TRBD1 is a possible D gene (5 bases). The V and J ends lost 6 bases and 4 bases respectively, with 10 bases between them. The CDR3 totals 12 residues. The germline V gene has CDR1 MNHEY and CDR2 SVGAGI.

In its sample, this clonotype was seen many times. The CDR3 DNA is TGCGCCAGCAGTCTGGTTGGAGGCGACACCGGGGAGCTGTTTTTT. Translating gives CASSLVGGDTGELFF. The chain has TRBV5-1 and TRBJ2-2; tentative D call: TRBD2 (5 bases). The CDR3 covers 15 residues. Trimming took off 5 bases at V and 3 bases at J, with 14 bases between the two ends. Germline assignment: CDR1 SGHRS and CDR2 YFSETQ.

This chain connects TRBV24-1 to TRBJ2-1; possible D gene TRBD2, 6 bases. There are 15 residues in the CDR3. Trimming left V 3 bases short and J 0 bases short, with 8 bases between. Germline V gene sequence: CDR1 KGHDR, CDR2 SFDVKD. CDR3 nucleotides: TGTGCCACCAGTGATAGCGGGCCCTCCTACAATGAGCAGTTCTTC. It yields the protein CATSDSGPSYNEQFF.

CDR3 loop: CASSLPTSGSHHRNNEQFF. In DNA, the CDR3 is TGTGCCAGCAGTTTACCGACTAGCGGGAGCCACCATCGGAACAATGAGCAGTTCTTC. The chain couples TRBV28 to TRBJ2-1, with 12 bases matching TRBD2. The junction had 13 bases not matched to a gene; V was cut back by 2 bases and J by 5 bases. The CDR3 spans 19 residues. The germline V gene has CDR1 MDHEN and CDR2 SYDVKM.

This clonotype showed up just a few times. The rearrangement joins TRBV25-1 to TRBJ1-5, with a possible D match to TRBD1 (5 bases). With 5 bases removed from V and 0 bases from J, the gap between germline ends came to 8 bases. From germline, CDR1 is MGHDK and CDR2 SYGVNS. The CDR3 totals 14 residues. For the CDR3, the DNA is TGTGCCAGCAGTAAGGGGTATAGCAATCAGCCCCAGCATTTT. Protein: CASSKGYSNQPQHF. Looking up the rest from reference TRBV25-1 and TRBJ1-5 gives the full variable domain: EADIYQTPRYLVIGTGKKITLECSQTMGHDKMYWYQQDPGMELHLIHYSYGVNSTEKGDLSSESTVSRIRTEHFPLTLESARPSHTSQYLCASSKGYSNQPQHFGDGTRLSIL.

The rearrangement links TRBV27 to TRBJ1-1, with D hard to call. V gave up 5 bases and J gave up 0 bases, with 7 bases separating them. CDR1 is MNHEY, CDR2 SMNVEV, per germline (reference sequence). The CDR3 is made up of 13 amino acids. CDR3 in DNA: TGTGCCAGCAGTCCCTCACTGAACACTGAAGCTTTCTTT. Encoded protein: CASSPSLNTEAFF.

The chain links TRBV6-5 to TRBJ2-7; tentatively, D is TRBD1 or TRBD2 (6 bases each). Germline assignment: CDR1 MNHEY and CDR2 SVGAGI. The CDR3 consists of 18 residues. Trimming removed 0 bases at V and 4 bases at J, with 22 bases between. CDR3 sequence (DNA): TGTGCCAGCAGTTACTCGTTCCAACAGGGACTCCAGACGTACGAGCAGTACTTC. Amino acids: CASSYSFQQGLQTYEQYF.

This rearrangement joins TRBV9 to TRBJ2-3, with a possible D match to TRBD2 (6 bases). The CDR3 runs 13 residues. V was cut by 4 bases and J by 13 bases, with 19 bases left in between. Germline V gene lookup returns CDR1 SGDLS and CDR2 YYNGEE. The CDR3: CASSPGGQPPKYF. CDR3 sequence (DNA): TGTGCCAGCAGCCCCGGAGGGCAGCCGCCAAAGTATTTT.

Comment on this clonotype: This may stem from a read error, because a much larger clone lies one nucleotide away. The CDR3 here is CASTGSHTYDQYF. In DNA, the CDR3 is TGTGCCAGCACAGGTTCACACACCTACGATCAGTACTTC. The chain joins TRBV12-3 or TRBV12-4 to TRBJ2-7; D remains unclear. This CDR3 contains 13 residues.